Following are 29 T cell receptor beta chains from one sample sequenced in a study of T-cell memory formation after mild COVID-19. TCRdb fed the 5' RACE reads into MiXCR, producing one record per CDR3 protein. Altogether about 440,000 distinct CDR3 sequences are present, 20% being singletons, with the ten largest covering around 8.4%. Sequenced material: PBMCs or a T cell subset sorted from them (not recorded which). The receptors originated from an adult woman who had mild COVID-19 (a few samples of this study predate the infection). Cell type and time point are not known.

This chain uses TRBV5-5 with TRBJ2-2, with D uncertain. From germline, CDR1 is SGHKS and CDR2 YYEKEE (reference sequence). The length of the CDR3 is 16 residues. Trimming shortened V by 2 bases and J by 1 base, and 12 bases separated the two germline ends. Here the CDR3 DNA reads TGTGCCAGCAGCTTTTCCGAGTACGGGAACACCGGGGAGCTGTTTTTT. Translating gives CASSFSEYGNTGELFF.

This clonotype has just a few counts. The genes are TRBV7-6 and TRBJ2-1; perhaps TRBD2 as D (5 bases). CDR3 size: 14 residues. Trimming removed 5 bases at V and 7 bases at J, with 15 bases between. Looked up from germline, CDR1 is SGHVS and CDR2 is FNYEAQ. This CDR3 is CASSPVPRGNEQFF. DNA of the CDR3: TGTGCCAGCAGCCCCGTACCCCGGGGAAATGAGCAGTTCTTC.

V and J are TRBV4-1 and TRBJ2-2; the match to TRBD2 covers 8 bases. The V segment lost 0 bases and the J segment 1 base; nucleotides outside the gene matches: 13. Germline-derived CDR1 and CDR2 are MGHRA and YSYEKL. This CDR3 region has 20 residues. The CDR3 DNA follows: TGCGCCAGCAGCCAAGAACCCCCCTGGGAGCGGGGGAGGAACACCGGGGAGCTGTTTTTT. Its translation is CASSQEPPWERGRNTGELFF.

The chain is built from TRBV4-1 and TRBJ1-4, with D uncertain. CDR1 is MGHRA and CDR2 is YSYEKL in the germline V gene. The CDR3 is 12 amino acids. Trimming shortened V by 10 bases and J by 5 bases, and 11 bases separated the two germline ends. CDR3 sequence: CATQTGNEKLFF. In DNA, the CDR3 is TGCGCCACCCAGACGGGGAATGAAAAACTGTTTTTT.

The rearrangement uses TRBV12-3 or TRBV12-4 and TRBJ1-2; the D is unclear. The V gene lost 2 bases and the J gene lost 1 base, with 11 bases spanning the gap. This CDR3 region has 15 residues. The CDR3 protein is CASSLPAVLNYGYTF. The CDR3 DNA reads TGTGCCAGCAGTTTACCCGCAGTCCTTAACTATGGCTACACCTTC.

The chain combines TRBV7-9 with TRBJ1-1, with D uncertain. Germline values: CDR1 SEHNR, CDR2 FQNEAQ (reference sequence). The CDR3 extends over 14 amino acids. With 3 bases removed from V and 1 base from J, the gap between germline ends came to 9 bases. The CDR3 protein is CASSLSAGNTEAFF. CDR3 DNA: TGTGCCAGCAGCTTGAGCGCAGGGAACACTGAAGCTTTCTTT.

This chain uses TRBV15 with TRBJ1-3; D not resolved. CDR3 size: 13 residues. Germline V gene sequence: CDR1 LNHNV, CDR2 YYDKDF (reference sequence). V gave up 1 base and J gave up 5 bases, with 6 bases separating them. CDR3 DNA sequence: TGTGCCACCAGCAGAGGGTCGAGAAACACCATATATTTT. Translation gives CATSRGSRNTIYF.

This clonotype came up a few times. The chain employs TRBV2 and TRBJ2-1; D unresolved. CDR3 size: 10 residues. From germline, CDR1 is SNHLY and CDR2 FYNNEI. Deletions cut 0 bases from V and 11 bases from J, with 2 bases between. DNA for the CDR3: TGTGCCAGCAGTGAAGCGCAGCAGTTCTTC. Its translation: CASSEAQQFF. The full variable domain, in which reference TRBV2 and TRBJ2-1 provide the parts outside the CDR3, is EPEVTQTPSHQVTQMGQEVILRCVPISNHLYFYWYRQILGQKVEFLVSFYNNEISEKSEIFDDQFSVERPDGSNFTLKIRSTKLEDSAMYFCASSEAQQFFGPGTRLTVL.

The chain joins TRBV6-5 to TRBJ2-7, with 8 bases lining up with TRBD2. V lost 2 bases, J lost 2 bases, and 5 bases stayed unmatched. Germline V gene sequence: CDR1 MNHEY, CDR2 SVGAGI. The CDR3 loop spans 15 amino acids. This CDR3 is CASSYSAGGTYEQYF. The DNA for the CDR3 is TGTGCCAGCAGTTACAGTGCGGGGGGCACCTACGAGCAGTACTTC.

The CDR3 spells CASSVGLAQRVHEQFF. The CDR3 DNA is TGTGCCAGCAGCGTGGGACTAGCCCAGAGGGTCCATGAGCAGTTCTTC. This chain links TRBV9 with TRBJ2-1; 9 bases align to TRBD2. Germline V CDR1 and CDR2: SGDLS, YYNGEE. Trimming removed 2 bases from V and 8 bases from J; junction bases left unmatched: 11. This CDR3 is built from 16 residues.

The V gene is TRBV6-2 or TRBV6-3, the J gene TRBJ2-2; the match to TRBD2 covers 9 bases. CDR1 is MNHEY, CDR2 SVGEGT, per germline. CDR3 length: 18 residues. V shed 2 bases and J 0 bases; nucleotides not matched to a gene: 7. The CDR3 nucleotides are TGTGCCAGCAGTTACGAAGTAGCGGGAGACCCGAACACCGGGGAGCTGTTTTTT. It is translated as CASSYEVAGDPNTGELFF.

This clonotype occurred many times. The chain links TRBV15 to TRBJ2-3; 10 nucleotides agree with TRBD2. The CDR3 totals 19 residues. Unmatched junction bases numbered 17, after V lost 1 base and J lost 7 bases. The germline gives CDR1 LNHNV, CDR2 YYDKDF (reference sequence). The CDR3 loop reads CATSRGARTSGYSRHTQYF. The CDR3 nucleotides read TGTGCCACCAGCAGAGGGGCAAGGACTAGCGGCTACTCCCGTCATACGCAGTATTTT. Variable domain in full (rest from reference TRBV15 and TRBJ2-3): DAMVIQNPRYQVTQFGKPVTLSCSQTLNHNVMYWYQQKSSQAPKLLFHYYDKDFNNEADTPDNFQSRRPNTSFCFLDIRSPGLGDTAMYLCATSRGARTSGYSRHTQYFGPGTRLTVL.

The chain is built from TRBV15 and TRBJ2-4; the match to TRBD2 covers 14 bases. The V and J ends lost 8 bases and 5 bases, in that order; junction bases with no gene match: 14. This CDR3 contains 18 residues. The germline V gene encodes CDR1 LNHNV and CDR2 YYDKDF (reference sequence). Written as DNA, the CDR3 is TGTGCCACCCGGCTGGACAGGGGACTAGCGGGGGCCGAAAACATTCAGTACTTC. Amino acid sequence: CATRLDRGLAGAENIQYF.

V and J are TRBV3-1 and TRBJ2-5; D possibly corresponds to TRBD2 (5 bases). The CDR3 is 15 residues long. V was pared by 4 bases and J by 4 bases, with 16 bases between. CDR1 LGHDT and CDR2 YNNKEL come from the germline V gene (reference sequence). CDR3 sequence reads: CASSLDWPEVETQYF. CDR3 bases: TGTGCCAGCAGCCTGGACTGGCCGGAGGTAGAGACCCAGTACTTC.

This clonotype was seen more than once but under ten times. V gene TRBV4-1 combines with J gene TRBJ1-2; 7 bases are a match to TRBD1. V shed 0 bases, J shed 8 bases, and the junction held 6 bases outside the gene matches. Germline V gives CDR1 MGHRA, CDR2 YSYEKL. The CDR3 consists of 14 residues. CDR3 sequence: CASSQEDREKGYTF. CDR3 sequence (DNA): TGCGCCAGCAGCCAAGAAGACAGGGAGAAGGGCTACACCTTC.

This clonotype came up a few times. This chain joins TRBV12-3 or TRBV12-4 and TRBJ2-1; D is perhaps TRBD1 (5 bases). V was clipped by 6 bases and J by 3 bases, with 18 bases between them. The CDR3 runs 16 residues. CDR3 region: CASSLTGDADYNEQFF. Here the CDR3 DNA reads TGTGCCAGCAGCCTCACAGGAGATGCAGACTACAATGAGCAGTTCTTC.

The chain links TRBV5-5 to TRBJ1-4; D gene uncertain. In germline, CDR1 is SGHKS, CDR2 YYEKEE (reference sequence). The CDR3 is 14 residues long. V lost 1 base and J 8 bases, leaving 12 bases between the germline ends. CDR3 bases: TGTGCCAGCAGCTTGATGGGCGTTGGCGAAAAACTGTTTTTT. Translating gives CASSLMGVGEKLFF. Complete variable domain (other parts from reference TRBV5-5 and TRBJ1-4): DAGVTQSPTHLIKTRGQQVTLRCSPISGHKSVSWYQQVLGQGPQFIFQYYEKEERGRGNFPDRFSARQFPNYSSELNVNALLLGDSALYLCASSLMGVGEKLFFGSGTQLSVL.

The CDR3 loop reads CAWSQTGQPQHF. DNA for the CDR3: TGTGCCTGGAGTCAAACTGGTCAGCCCCAGCATTTT. The chain employs TRBV30 and TRBJ1-5; D is uncertain. Germline assignment: CDR1 GTSNPN and CDR2 SVGIG (reference sequence). Trimming pared 2 bases from V and 6 bases from J, leaving 8 bases between. The CDR3 has 12 residues.

J is TRBJ1-1 and V is TRBV6-4, with D unclear. The CDR3 consists of 11 residues. Germline assignment: CDR1 MRHNA and CDR2 SNTAGT. Trimming cost V 2 bases and J 7 bases, with 5 bases left between them. The CDR3 DNA sequence: TGTGCCAGCAGTGACGGGAATGAAGCTTTCTTT. Translating gives CASSDGNEAFF.

This clonotype has only a few counts. The chain combines TRBV5-1 with TRBJ2-1, with 9 nucleotides matching TRBD1. This CDR3 region has 15 residues. In germline, CDR1 is SGHRS, CDR2 YFSETQ. Trimming took 4 bases from V and 4 from J; bases not matched to a gene: 6. The CDR3 sequence: CASSLWTGAYNEQFF. The CDR3 nucleotides read TGCGCCAGCAGCCTTTGGACAGGGGCGTACAATGAGCAGTTCTTC.

This clonotype has a handful of counts. The chain combines TRBV28 with TRBJ2-2; 10 positions agree with TRBD1. The V gene end was trimmed by 6 bases and the J gene end by 5 bases; junction bases not matched to a gene: 18. Germline V gene data show CDR1 as MDHEN and CDR2 as SYDVKM. The CDR3 totals 19 residues. Here the CDR3 reads CASSVYQLRDRGGTGELFF. The DNA of the CDR3 is TGTGCCAGCAGCGTTTATCAACTCCGGGACAGGGGAGGGACCGGGGAGCTGTTTTTT. The full variable domain, in which reference TRBV28 and TRBJ2-2 provide the parts outside the CDR3, is DVKVTQSSRYLVKRTGEKVFLECVQDMDHENMFWYRQDPGLGLRLIYFSYDVKMKEKGDIPEGYSVSREKKERFSLILESASTNQTSMYLCASSVYQLRDRGGTGELFFGEGSRLTVL.

In its sample, this clonotype was seen a few times. The chain uses TRBV7-6 and TRBJ1-6; D is undetermined. Trimming took off 0 bases at V and 10 bases at J, with 7 bases between the two ends. Germline CDR1 and CDR2: SGHVS and FNYEAQ. The CDR3 sequence is 13 residues long. The CDR3 nucleotides read TGTGCCAGCAGCTTAGCTTCGGGCTCACCCCTCCACTTT. This gives the protein CASSLASGSPLHF.

This sequence joins TRBV5-1 and TRBJ2-7; D perhaps matches TRBD2 (6 bases). The CDR3 spans 14 residues. Between the trimmed V and J ends, which lost 4 bases and 2 bases, there was a span of 13 bases. Per germline, CDR1 SGHRS and CDR2 YFSETQ. For the CDR3, the DNA is TGCGCCAGCAGCGTAAGTGGGGGGACCTACGAGCAGTACTTC. As protein: CASSVSGGTYEQYF.

The chain combines TRBV4-1 with TRBJ2-1; 11 bases fit TRBD2. The CDR3 covers 16 residues. Germline V lookup: CDR1 MGHRA, CDR2 YSYEKL. The ends lost 1 base at V and 10 bases at J; junction bases unmatched: 9. Written as DNA, the CDR3 is TGCGCCAGCAGCCAAGTGGGTAGCGGGGGGGCCAGGGAGCAGTTCTTC. Translated: CASSQVGSGGAREQFF.

The rearrangement uses TRBV7-2 and TRBJ2-5; TRBD2 might be the D (6 bases). With 2 bases removed from V and 4 bases from J, the gap between germline ends came to 11 bases. This CDR3 is 14 amino acids long. Germline CDR1 is SGHTA and CDR2 is FQGNSA. The CDR3 here is CASSLSGFLETQYF. CDR3 DNA: TGTGCCAGCAGCTTAAGCGGGTTTTTAGAGACCCAGTACTTC. The whole variable domain, remainder taken from reference TRBV7-2 and TRBJ2-5, is GAGVSQSPSNKVTEKGKDVELRCDPISGHTALYWYRQSLGQGLEFLIYFQGNSAPDKSGLPSDRFSAERTGGSVSTLTIQRTQQEDSAVYLCASSLSGFLETQYFGPGTRLLVL.

This clonotype was found many times. This rearrangement joins TRBV7-2 to TRBJ1-5, with 10 bases aligning to TRBD1. Per germline, CDR1 SGHTA and CDR2 FQGNSA. The CDR3 is made up of 18 amino acids. V lost 0 bases and J lost 0; bases outside the gene matches: 5. Here the CDR3 reads CASSLALTGGNSNQPQHF. The DNA of the CDR3 is TGTGCCAGCAGCTTAGCGTTGACAGGGGGCAATAGCAATCAGCCCCAGCATTTT. The variable domain in full, with the rest retrieved from reference TRBV7-2 and TRBJ1-5, is GAGVSQSPSNKVTEKGKDVELRCDPISGHTALYWYRQSLGQGLEFLIYFQGNSAPDKSGLPSDRFSAERTGGSVSTLTIQRTQQEDSAVYLCASSLALTGGNSNQPQHFGDGTRLSIL.

This chain uses TRBV4-1 with TRBJ1-1; D is uncertain. V gave up 2 bases and J gave up 0 bases, with 13 bases separating them. The CDR3 contains 16 residues. In germline, CDR1 is MGHRA, CDR2 YSYEKL. CDR3 DNA: TGCGCCAGCAGCCAAAAGGCGGGCAGGTTGAACACTGAAGCTTTCTTT. The encoded protein is CASSQKAGRLNTEAFF.

The V and J genes are TRBV20-1 and TRBJ2-3, with 10 bases that match TRBD2. The germline CDR1 and CDR2 sequences are DFQATT and SNEGSKA (reference sequence). V trimming: 4 bases; J trimming: 7 bases; junction bases outside the gene matches: 5. CDR3 length: 13 residues. In nucleotides, the CDR3 is TGCAGTGCTAAGACTAGCGGGTCCTATACGCAGTATTTT. As protein: CSAKTSGSYTQYF.

This clonotype has ten or more counts. The gene calls are TRBV6-6 and TRBJ2-5; TRBD2 is a possible D gene (6 bases). The CDR3 runs to 13 residues. CDR1 is MNHNY and CDR2 is SVGAGI in the germline V gene (reference sequence). V lost 7 bases and J 2 bases, leaving 11 bases between the germline ends. Here the CDR3 reads CASTIADQETQYF. Here the CDR3 DNA reads TGTGCCAGCACAATAGCGGATCAAGAGACCCAGTACTTC.